This T cell receptor beta chain was captured by sequencing in a study of blood T cell repertoires in COVID-19. Germline CDR1 reads ENHRY; CDR2 reads SYGVKD. Unmatched junction bases numbered 10, after V lost 10 bases and J lost 3 bases. This CDR3 is built from 15 residues. The authors' processing: It was from reference gene primer amplification that nucleated cell counts were estimated. Method: immunoSEQ multiplex PCR; TCRdb's copy keeps in-frame clones and lacks some. From that table come the V and J calls and clone size; the DNA was used to work out D and trimming. The data contain 150,000 to 200,000 clones, under 80% of them singletons.

The TCR comes from a woman of 80 years or more with acute or convalescent COVID-19. Sequencing was carried out using peripheral blood. This chain connects TRBV10-3 to TRBJ2-5; 11 nucleotides match TRBD2. CDR3 sequence: CATTTSGRGKETQYF. In DNA form, the CDR3 reads TGTGCCACCACCACTAGCGGGAGAGGTAAAGAGACCCAGTACTTC.